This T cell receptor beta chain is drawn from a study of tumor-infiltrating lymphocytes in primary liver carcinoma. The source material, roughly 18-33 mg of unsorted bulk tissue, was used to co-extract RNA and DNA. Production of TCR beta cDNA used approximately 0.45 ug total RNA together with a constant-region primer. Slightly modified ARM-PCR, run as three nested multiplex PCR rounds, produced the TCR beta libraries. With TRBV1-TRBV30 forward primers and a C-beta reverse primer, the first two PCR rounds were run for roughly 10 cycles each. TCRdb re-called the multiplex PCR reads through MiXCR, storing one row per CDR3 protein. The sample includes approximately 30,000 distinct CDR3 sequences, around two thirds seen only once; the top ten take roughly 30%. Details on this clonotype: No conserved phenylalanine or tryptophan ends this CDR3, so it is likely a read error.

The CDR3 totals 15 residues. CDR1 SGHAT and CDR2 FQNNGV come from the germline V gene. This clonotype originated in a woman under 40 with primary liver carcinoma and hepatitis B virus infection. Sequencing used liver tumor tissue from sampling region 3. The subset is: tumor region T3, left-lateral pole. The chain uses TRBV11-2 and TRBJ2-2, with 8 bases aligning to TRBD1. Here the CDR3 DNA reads TGCGCCAGCAGCGTAGAGACAGGGGACACCGGGGAGCTGTTTCCT. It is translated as CASSVETGDTGELFP.